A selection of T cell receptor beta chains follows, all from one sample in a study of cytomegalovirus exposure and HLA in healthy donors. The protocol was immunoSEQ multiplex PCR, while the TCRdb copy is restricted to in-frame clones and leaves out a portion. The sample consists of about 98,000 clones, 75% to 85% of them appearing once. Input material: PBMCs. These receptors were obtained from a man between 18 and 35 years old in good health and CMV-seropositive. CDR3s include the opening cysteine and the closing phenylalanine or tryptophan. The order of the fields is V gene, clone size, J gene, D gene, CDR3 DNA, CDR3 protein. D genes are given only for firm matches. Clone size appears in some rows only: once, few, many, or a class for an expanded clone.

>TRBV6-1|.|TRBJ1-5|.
TGTGCCAGCAGATACCGAACCCAGGGAAACCAGCCCCAGCATTTT
CASRYRTQGNQPQHF
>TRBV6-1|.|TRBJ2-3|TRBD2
TGTGCCACCGGGACTAGCGGGGTGGGGGGAGGTACGCAGTATTTT
CATGTSGVGGGTQYF
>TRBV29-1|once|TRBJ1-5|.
TGCAGCGTTGAACAAATTCGGACAATGACGGAGAATCAGCCCCAGCATTTT
CSVEQIRTMTENQPQHF
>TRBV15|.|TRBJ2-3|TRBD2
TGTGCCACCAGCAGAGATTCAAGACGACTAGCGGGGGCTAGAGACACAGATACGCAGTATTTT
CATSRDSRRLAGARDTDTQYF
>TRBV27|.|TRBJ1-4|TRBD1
TGTGCCAGCAGCTTCGGACAGGGTGAAAAACTGTTTTTT
CASSFGQGEKLFF
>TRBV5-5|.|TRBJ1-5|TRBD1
TGTGCCAGCAGCTGGGGGGACAGCTATCAGCCCCAGCATTTT
CASSWGDSYQPQHF
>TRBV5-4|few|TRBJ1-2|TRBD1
TGTGCCAGCAGCGGCCGGGACAGGGTTTCCCTTAACTATGGCTACACCTTC
CASSGRDRVSLNYGYTF
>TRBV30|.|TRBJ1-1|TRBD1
TGTGCCTGGACCGTCACAGGGGTGGGGGTCGTGGACACTGAAGCTTTCTTT
CAWTVTGVGVVDTEAFF
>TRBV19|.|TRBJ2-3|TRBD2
TGTGCCAGTAGTAGAGGACTAGCGGGCCTGGGGGATACGCAGTATTTT
CASSRGLAGLGDTQYF
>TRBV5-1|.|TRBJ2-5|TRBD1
TGCGCCAGCAGGGAAGACAGGGGGCGGGAGACCCAGTACTTC
CASREDRGRETQYF